The clone carrying this T cell receptor (beta chain) showed up just once. This record comes from a study of Tregs in tolerant kidney transplant recipients. Trimming removed 5 bases at V and 3 bases at J, with 19 bases between. Germline assignment: CDR1 GTSNPN and CDR2 SVGIG (reference sequence). This CDR3 comprises 15 residues. Profiled with immunoSEQ multiplex PCR; TCRdb holds only in-frame clones, not every one. The table includes approximately 15,000 clones, around three quarters detected once. Here the sequenced sample was Tregs from blood, taken before the transplant. The receptor's source is a human donor who received a combined kidney and bone marrow transplant. The chain is built from TRBV30 and TRBJ1-1; tentatively, D is TRBD1 (6 bases). The CDR3 DNA is TGTGCCTGGGTGGGAGGGAGGGGGTACGACACTGAAGCTTTCTTT. Translated, it gives CAWVGGRGYDTEAFF.